The entry that follows covers one TCR beta chain sequence. What it recognizes is unknown. TCRdb keeps only in-frame clones here, not all; method: immunoSEQ multiplex PCR. The sample carries roughly 1,600,000 clones, approximately 98.5% recorded once. CDR3 length: 14 amino acids. V lost 3 bases and J 0 bases, leaving 8 bases between the germline ends. Germline assignment: CDR1 SGHVS and CDR2 FQNEAQ. Healthy HIV-negative adults without recent acute infections or vaccinations served as donors. This record comes from a study of shared clonotypes between healthy human individuals. Whole-study results and caveats: Clonotypes that were shared across a few donors made up 4% to 6% of naive CD4 clonotypes. Represented diversity, genetic and exposure-history alike, was limited by few donors.

This chain links TRBV7-8 with TRBJ1-1, with unresolved D. This sequence was found in a man aged 25-45 years in good health. The source material was naive CD4+ T cells sorted from blood. Subset noted: CD45RA+ positively selected. CDR3 residues: CASSFISVNTEAFF. The DNA for the CDR3 is TGTGCCAGCAGCTTCATATCGGTGAACACTGAAGCTTTCTTT.